This T cell receptor beta chain was captured by sequencing in a study of cytomegalovirus exposure and HLA in healthy donors. For this clone: Its cognate antigen is unknown.

Primers for the PCR totalled 60 Vbeta and 13 Jbeta. Data came from immunoSEQ multiplex PCR; TCRdb stores just in-frame clones and leaves some out. This table holds 120,000 to 150,000 clones, approximately 68% found once. General study points: Owing to their indistinguishability, certain V segments, notably TRBV6-2 and TRBV6-3, were excluded.

The CDR3 has 16 residues. CDR1 and CDR2 from the germline V gene are MNHNY and SVGAGI (reference sequence). V lost 6 bases and J lost 7; bases outside the gene matches: 12. The sequencing sample was made of PBMCs. The V call is TRBV6-6, the J call TRBJ1-1; 12 bases fit TRBD1. This receptor was identified in a man in his fifties or sixties in good health and CMV-seronegative. This chain's CDR3 is CASRPRDRGRGGEAFF. CDR3 DNA sequence: TGTGCCAGCAGGCCCCGGGACAGGGGGCGGGGGGGTGAAGCTTTCTTT.